Shown below are 18 T cell receptor beta chains from a single sample sequenced in a study of blood T cell repertoires in COVID-19. Profiling relied on immunoSEQ multiplex PCR, and the TCRdb table lists in-frame clones only, not all of them. The sample has a few hundred thousand clones, 80% to 90% seen once. What was sequenced was peripheral blood. These receptors were obtained from a woman in her 30s with COVID-19, enrolled during active disease.

The CDR3 region is CASSQAPGGTQYF. CDR3 sequence (DNA): TGCGCCAGCAGCCAAGCCCCCGGAGGGACCCAGTACTTC. The chain has TRBV4-3 and TRBJ2-5; D is perhaps TRBD2 (5 bases). Deletions cut 1 base from V and 7 bases from J, with 10 bases between. The CDR3 loop spans 13 amino acids. Germline CDR1 reads LGHNA; CDR2 reads YSLEER.

V usage is TRBV4-2 and J usage is TRBJ1-3, with 7 nucleotides matching TRBD1. V gave up 0 bases and J gave up 2 bases; unmatched junction bases: 4. Germline CDR1 and CDR2: LGHNA and YNFKEQ. The CDR3 spans 16 residues. The CDR3 nucleotides are TGTGCCAGCAGCCAAGACACAGGGGCGGCTGGAAACACCATATATTTT. Translated: CASSQDTGAAGNTIYF.

This chain links TRBV11-3 with TRBJ1-4; tentatively, D is TRBD1 (5 bases). The CDR3 has 13 residues. CDR1 and CDR2 from the germline V gene are SGHNT and YENEEA. With 0 bases removed from V and 8 bases from J, the gap between germline ends came to 7 bases. CDR3 in DNA: TGTGCCAGCAGCTTAGAAGGGGAAGAAAAACTGTTTTTT. Protein sequence: CASSLEGEEKLFF.

The count of this clone is one. V gene TRBV5-4 combines with J gene TRBJ2-1, with D tentatively TRBD2 (6 bases). Between the trimmed V and J ends, which lost 7 bases and 6 bases, there was a span of 11 bases. The germline V gene encodes CDR1 SGHNT and CDR2 YYREEE (reference sequence). This CDR3 comprises 12 residues. The CDR3 is CASSPGVNEQFF. CDR3 in DNA: TGTGCCAGCTCTCCGGGGGTCAATGAGCAGTTCTTC.

The rearrangement joins TRBV19 to TRBJ1-3; D remains ambiguous. The V end was cut by 4 bases, the J end by 4 bases, with 11 bases between. This CDR3 is built from 14 residues. Germline lookup yields CDR1 LNHDA and CDR2 SQIVND (reference sequence). Written as DNA, the CDR3 is TGTGCCAGTAGTACTTCGTCCTACGGAAACACCATATATTTT. This translates into CASSTSSYGNTIYF.

Written as DNA, the CDR3 is TGCGCCAGCAGCTTGGAAGGGACAGGGAGTCTAGAGACCCAGTACTTC. Protein product: CASSLEGTGSLETQYF. This rearrangement joins TRBV5-1 to TRBJ2-5, with TRBD1 matching 9 bases. V lost 0 bases, J lost 4 bases, and 7 bases stayed unmatched. Germline CDR1 is SGHRS and CDR2 is YFSETQ. This CDR3 contains 16 residues.

The chain is built from TRBV27 and TRBJ1-3; tentatively, D is TRBD1 (5 bases). The ends were cut back, 8 bases at V and 1 base at J, with 15 bases in the middle. The CDR3 length is 15 residues. The germline V gene has CDR1 MNHEY and CDR2 SMNVEV (reference sequence). The CDR3 sequence is CASRGARASGNTIYF. The CDR3 DNA is TGTGCCAGCCGCGGGGCGCGGGCGTCTGGAAACACCATATATTTT.

This chain uses TRBV12-3 or TRBV12-4 with TRBJ2-1; 7 bases match TRBD1. V shed 5 bases, J shed 10 bases, and the junction held 2 bases outside the gene matches. This CDR3 comprises 11 residues. The CDR3 is CASSPQGEQFF. The CDR3, as DNA: TGTGCCAGCAGTCCACAGGGGGAGCAGTTCTTC.

The chain recombines TRBV27 with TRBJ1-1, with a tentative D call TRBD1 (6 bases). Trimming removed 6 bases from V and 4 bases from J, with 18 bases in between. Germline CDR1 MNHEY, CDR2 SMNVEV (reference sequence). CDR3 size: 15 residues. This CDR3 reads CASSRQGGQGTEAFF. The CDR3 nucleotides read TGTGCCAGCAGCCGCCAAGGGGGTCAGGGCACTGAAGCTTTCTTT.

The V call is TRBV28, the J call TRBJ2-7; a weak D match, TRBD2 (5 bases). Per the germline V gene, CDR1 is MDHEN and CDR2 is SYDVKM. Trimming stripped 11 bases from V and 4 bases from J, with 9 bases between. The CDR3 runs 10 residues. The CDR3 DNA follows: TGTGCCCGACGGGGTTACGAGCAGTACTTC. Translating it yields CARRGYEQYF.

The V and J genes are TRBV10-3 and TRBJ2-3; unclear D gene. Germline loops: CDR1 ENHRY, CDR2 SYGVKD. The CDR3 has 12 residues. V lost 10 bases and J 0 bases, leaving 8 bases between the germline ends. CDR3 amino acids: CATVDSTDTQYF. The CDR3, as DNA: TGTGCCACCGTAGATAGCACAGATACGCAGTATTTT.

The genes are TRBV28 and TRBJ1-6; D call uncertain. The CDR3 runs 16 residues. V was trimmed by 5 bases and J by 10 bases, leaving 21 bases between them. Germline CDR1 MDHEN, CDR2 SYDVKM. In DNA, the CDR3 is TGTGCCAGCAGTGGATATGGCGGCGCCGGAGGGTCACCCCTCCACTTT. It translates to CASSGYGGAGGSPLHF.

This chain joins TRBV30 and TRBJ1-5; 7 positions agree with TRBD1. V shed 4 bases and J 6 bases; nucleotides not matched to a gene: 6. There are 13 residues in the CDR3. The V gene's germline CDR1 is GTSNPN and CDR2 SVGIG (reference sequence). DNA for the CDR3: TGTGCCTGGACCGAGGGGGCAGGTCAGCCCCAGCATTTT. It yields the protein CAWTEGAGQPQHF.

CDR3: CASSQADRGEDTQYF. CDR3 coding DNA: TGTGCCAGCAGCCAAGCAGACAGGGGGGAAGATACGCAGTATTTT. This chain links TRBV3-1 (or the pseudogene TRBV3-2) with TRBJ2-3; 9 nucleotides line up with TRBD1. V gave up 1 base and J gave up 5 bases; unmatched junction bases: 4. The germline V gene encodes CDR1 LGHDT and CDR2 YNNKEL (reference sequence). The CDR3 is 15 residues long.

This CDR3 is CASSPERVAGELFF. In nucleotides, the CDR3 is TGTGCCAGCAGCCCCGAACGGGTCGCCGGGGAGCTGTTTTTT. V usage is TRBV2 and J usage is TRBJ2-2; D remains unclear. Germline CDR1 is SNHLY and CDR2 is FYNNEI. CDR3 length: 14 amino acids. The ends were cut back, 6 bases at V and 6 bases at J, with 14 bases in the middle. Filled out from reference TRBV2 and TRBJ2-2, the complete variable domain reads EPEVTQTPSHQVTQMGQEVILRCVPISNHLYFYWYRQILGQKVEFLVSFYNNEISEKSEIFDDQFSVERPDGSNFTLKIRSTKLEDSAMYFCASSPERVAGELFFGEGSRLTVL.

The chain has TRBV4-2 and TRBJ2-5; 7 bases are a match to TRBD2. Unmatched junction bases numbered 11, after V lost 3 bases and J lost 1 base. The germline CDR1 and CDR2 sequences are LGHNA and YNFKEQ. There are 17 residues in the CDR3. CDR3 nucleotide sequence: TGTGCCAGCAGCCACGTGGGGGGGGATTTAGGCCAAGAGACCCAGTACTTC. Protein: CASSHVGGDLGQETQYF.

The chain is built from TRBV3-1 (or the pseudogene TRBV3-2) and TRBJ1-5, with unresolved D. Deletions cut 6 bases from V and 4 bases from J, with 10 bases between. Germline V gene data show CDR1 as LGHDT and CDR2 as YNNKEL (reference sequence). CDR3 length: 13 amino acids. The CDR3 DNA reads as TGTGCCAGCAGTGCATCGGGAAATCAGCCCCAGCATTTT. This gives the protein CASSASGNQPQHF.

The chain recombines TRBV6-5 with TRBJ2-7; 10 nucleotides align to TRBD1. The CDR3 runs to 15 residues. J gave up 2 bases and V 2 bases, and 3 bases lay outside the gene matches. Germline CDR1 reads MNHEY; CDR2 reads SVGAGI. CDR3 bases: TGTGCCAGCAGTTACCCCGGGACAGGGGCCTACGAGCAGTACTTC. This sequence encodes CASSYPGTGAYEQYF.